This TCR beta chain is from a study of blood T cell repertoires in COVID-19. Sequencing used immunoSEQ multiplex PCR; TCRdb keeps in-frame clones, though not all of them. Of some 52,000 clones listed, more than 75% are singletons. CDR1 LNHDA and CDR2 SQIVND come from the germline V gene (reference sequence). V gave up 5 bases and J gave up 0 bases; unmatched junction bases: 4. The CDR3 length is 14 residues. Sequencing was carried out using peripheral blood. The source of this sequence is a human donor with active COVID-19. The donor label of this sample is uncertain. This chain uses TRBV19 with TRBJ2-7; 7 bases map to TRBD1. The CDR3 reads CASSQDRLSYEQYF. The CDR3 nucleotides read TGTGCCAGTAGTCAGGACAGGCTCTCCTACGAGCAGTACTTC.